This entry lists 27 T cell receptor beta chains sequenced from one sample in a study of cytomegalovirus exposure and HLA in healthy donors. Primers for the PCR totalled 60 Vbeta and 13 Jbeta. Sequencing was performed with immunoSEQ multiplex PCR; in TCRdb, only in-frame clones are kept and a portion is missing. In the table there are 200,000 to 250,000 clones, 75% to 85% of which are singletons. The sequenced sample consisted of PBMCs. These receptor sequences come from a woman between 55 and 75 years old in good health and CMV-seropositive.

This clone occurred once. The V call is TRBV30, the J call TRBJ2-1; 7 bases map to TRBD1. Germline loops: CDR1 GTSNPN, CDR2 SVGIG (reference sequence). J gave up 4 bases and V 0 bases, and 6 bases lay outside the gene matches. The CDR3 spans 15 residues. Here the CDR3 reads CAWSVRGQPYNEQFF. The CDR3 region has the DNA TGTGCCTGGAGTGTACGGGGACAGCCATACAATGAGCAGTTCTTC.

The rearrangement links TRBV18 to TRBJ2-1, with TRBD2 matching over 12 bases. The J segment lost 8 bases and the V segment lost 6 bases, leaving 11 bases of the junction unmatched. The CDR3 length is 16 residues. Germline V lookup: CDR1 KGHSH, CDR2 LQKENI. This CDR3 is CASSPGLAGMSDEQFF. The CDR3 DNA reads as TGTGCCAGCTCGCCCGGACTAGCGGGAATGTCCGATGAGCAGTTCTTC. The variable domain in full, completed from reference TRBV18 and TRBJ2-1, reads NAGVMQNPRHLVRRRGQEARLRCSPMKGHSHVYWYRQLPEEGLKFMVYLQKENIIDESGMPKERFSAEFPKEGPSILRIQQVVRGDSAAYFCASSPGLAGMSDEQFFGPGTRLTVL.

J is TRBJ1-1 and V is TRBV5-1, with 7 bases identical to TRBD1. With V trimmed by 2 bases and J by 4 bases, 2 bases remained unmatched. The germline CDR1 and CDR2 sequences are SGHRS and YFSETQ. The CDR3 totals 13 residues. The CDR3: CASSFTGVTEAFF. The CDR3 bases are TGCGCCAGCAGCTTTACAGGGGTCACTGAAGCTTTCTTT.

The J gene is TRBJ1-1, the V gene TRBV5-1, with TRBD1 identical over 7 bases. CDR3 length: 14 residues. J lost 5 bases, V lost 1 base, and 5 bases had no gene match. Per the germline V gene, CDR1 is SGHRS and CDR2 is YFSETQ. The CDR3 region is CASSLRPRGTEAFF. Written as DNA, the CDR3 is TGCGCCAGCAGCTTGAGGCCCAGGGGGACTGAAGCTTTCTTT.

The rearrangement joins TRBV7-9 to TRBJ2-7; weak D call: TRBD2 (5 bases). Germline lookup yields CDR1 SEHNR and CDR2 FQNEAQ (reference sequence). V lost 2 bases and J lost 8, with 13 bases in between. This CDR3 has 13 amino acids. The CDR3 bases are TGTGCCAGCAGCTTAAAGCTGTCGGGGAAGCAGTACTTC. As protein: CASSLKLSGKQYF.

In the case of this clone: The identical CDR3 is also encoded by other nucleotide sequences in the sample. The rearrangement uses TRBV7-2 and TRBJ2-3; D remains unclear. The CDR3 consists of 13 residues. CDR1 is SGHTA and CDR2 is FQGNSA in the germline V gene. The V end lost 2 bases, the J end lost 3 bases, and 6 bases lay between the germline ends. CDR3 nucleotides: TGTGCCAGCAGCTTATCTAGGACAGATACGCAGTATTTT. Protein: CASSLSRTDTQYF.

This clone has a handful of counts. The gene calls are TRBV6-1 and TRBJ2-7, with TRBD1 matching 7 bases. There are 15 residues in the CDR3. Germline V gives CDR1 MNHNS, CDR2 SASEGT. V lost 0 bases and J lost 3; bases outside the gene matches: 5. CDR3 bases: TGTGCCAGCAGTGAAGCGCCACAGGGGCGCTACGAGCAGTACTTC. This sequence encodes CASSEAPQGRYEQYF.

CDR3 region: CATSRDRVRAFF. CDR3 DNA: TGTGCCACCAGCAGAGACAGGGTAAGAGCTTTCTTT. The chain recombines TRBV15 with TRBJ1-1, with TRBD1 as a possible D gene (5 bases). Germline assignment: CDR1 LNHNV and CDR2 YYDKDF (reference sequence). CDR3 length: 12 residues. Trimming removed 0 bases at V and 10 bases at J, with 9 bases between.

This clone was found once. This chain joins TRBV28 and TRBJ1-5; TRBD1 is a possible D gene (6 bases). V lost 5 bases, J lost 0 bases, and 14 bases lay in between. The CDR3 totals 16 residues. In germline, CDR1 is MDHEN, CDR2 SYDVKM. DNA for the CDR3: TGTGCCAGCAGTCAAGCCACAGGGTATAGCAATCAGCCCCAGCATTTT. Amino acids: CASSQATGYSNQPQHF.

The CDR3: CASSREIAGGPVGELFF. As DNA, the CDR3 is TGTGCCAGTAGTCGCGAAATAGCGGGAGGGCCGGTCGGGGAGCTGTTTTTT. The chain employs TRBV19 and TRBJ2-2; 11 positions match TRBD2. V shed 5 bases and J 7 bases; nucleotides not matched to a gene: 12. Germline CDR1 and CDR2: LNHDA and SQIVND (reference sequence). There are 17 residues in the CDR3.

This clone was picked up a small number of times. The chain recombines TRBV9 with TRBJ2-5; 7 bases match TRBD1. With 3 bases clipped from V and 2 bases from J, the junction kept 4 bases outside the gene matches. This CDR3 spans 14 amino acids. Germline CDR1 SGDLS, CDR2 YYNGEE. The CDR3 here is CASSAEQGQETQYF. Here the CDR3 DNA reads TGTGCCAGCAGCGCGGAACAGGGGCAAGAGACCCAGTACTTC.

This clone was recorded only once. This sequence joins TRBV4-1 and TRBJ2-1, with D possibly being TRBD2 (6 bases). CDR1 is MGHRA, CDR2 YSYEKL, per germline. Trimming stripped 2 bases from V and 4 bases from J, with 15 bases between. The CDR3 spans 16 residues. The CDR3 bases are TGCGCCAGCAGCCAATCTCAGGGACTCCCATACAATGAGCAGTTCTTC. It specifies CASSQSQGLPYNEQFF.

The gene calls are TRBV28 and TRBJ1-2, with a weak D call TRBD1 (5 bases). The CDR3 has 12 residues. Germline values: CDR1 MDHEN, CDR2 SYDVKM. V lost 5 bases, J lost 4 bases, and 8 bases lay in between. The CDR3 bases are TGTGCCAGCAGTGACAGACCCTATGGCTACACCTTC. This encodes CASSDRPYGYTF.

The chain joins TRBV6-5 to TRBJ1-5, with D perhaps matching TRBD1 (6 bases). Germline lookup yields CDR1 MNHEY and CDR2 SVGAGI. The germline V and J ends were trimmed by 2 bases and 4 bases, with 9 bases remaining between them. This CDR3 has 14 amino acids. The CDR3 spells CASSYRGGNQPQHF. In nucleotides, the CDR3 is TGTGCCAGCAGTTACAGGGGGGGGAATCAGCCCCAGCATTTT.

V is TRBV7-9 and J is TRBJ2-7; the match to TRBD1 covers 7 bases. With 4 bases clipped from V and 0 bases from J, the junction kept 12 bases outside the gene matches. The CDR3 is made up of 17 amino acids. Germline V gene data show CDR1 as SEHNR and CDR2 as FQNEAQ (reference sequence). The CDR3 DNA follows: TGTGCCAGCAGCTACCCCCCGGGACAGACTTCCTCCTACGAGCAGTACTTC. Translating it yields CASSYPPGQTSSYEQYF.

This chain links TRBV9 with TRBJ2-5; weak D call: TRBD1 (6 bases). This CDR3 spans 14 amino acids. Per the germline V gene, CDR1 is SGDLS and CDR2 is YYNGEE. Trimming took off 0 bases at V and 3 bases at J, with 9 bases between the two ends. CDR3 in amino acids: CASSVETGKETQYF. The DNA of the CDR3 is TGTGCCAGCAGCGTAGAAACAGGGAAAGAGACCCAGTACTTC.

This chain links TRBV4-3 with TRBJ2-3; 8 bases fit TRBD1. V shed 3 bases, J shed 1 base, and the junction held 9 bases outside the gene matches. CDR1 is LGHNA and CDR2 is YSLEER in the germline V gene. This CDR3 spans 17 amino acids. The CDR3 nucleotides read TGCGCCAGCAGCCACCGGACAGGGCGTTTAGGCACAGATACGCAGTATTTT. This translates into CASSHRTGRLGTDTQYF.

The genes are TRBV18 and TRBJ1-1; D gene unclear. The CDR3 spans 15 residues. Germline CDR1 is KGHSH and CDR2 is LQKENI. Trimming removed 3 bases at V and 3 bases at J, with 14 bases between. The CDR3 DNA is TGTGCCAGCTCACCGCCCAACGCCGGGGACACTGAAGCTTTCTTT. Residues: CASSPPNAGDTEAFF.

This clone was observed a handful of times. V gene TRBV27 combines with J gene TRBJ2-1; TRBD1 aligns across 8 bases. Germline CDR1 is MNHEY and CDR2 is SMNVEV (reference sequence). V shed 2 bases, J shed 9 bases, and the junction held 6 bases outside the gene matches. This CDR3 is 14 amino acids long. The CDR3: CASSLRSTGGEQFF. CDR3 nucleotides: TGTGCCAGCAGTTTAAGGTCAACAGGGGGTGAGCAGTTCTTC.

A single count supports this clone. The chain combines TRBV5-1 with TRBJ1-6; D not certain. The CDR3 covers 15 residues. CDR1 and CDR2 (germline): SGHRS, YFSETQ. The V end was cut by 1 base, the J end by 6 bases, with 11 bases between. CDR3 sequence reads: CASSLREQSNSPLHF. The CDR3 DNA is TGCGCCAGCAGCTTGAGGGAGCAGTCTAATTCACCCCTCCACTTT.

This clone was seen more than once but under ten times. J is TRBJ2-1 and V is TRBV29-1; TRBD1 aligns across 11 bases. The junction had 11 bases not matched to a gene; V was cut back by 2 bases and J by 2 bases. This CDR3 contains 18 residues. Germline-derived CDR1 and CDR2 are SQVTM and ANQGSEA. CDR3 loop: CSVENPWLDRGPYNEQFF. The CDR3 DNA reads TGCAGCGTTGAAAATCCTTGGTTGGACAGGGGGCCCTACAATGAGCAGTTCTTC.

The rearrangement uses TRBV5-5 and TRBJ2-2, with D possibly TRBD2 on 5 matching bases. V lost 3 bases and J 5 bases, leaving 14 bases between the germline ends. The germline V gene has CDR1 SGHKS and CDR2 YYEKEE (reference sequence). This CDR3 has 15 residues. For the CDR3, the DNA is TGTGCCAGCAGCTACCGGACCTCGGGGACCGGGGAGCTGTTTTTT. It encodes CASSYRTSGTGELFF.

This chain links TRBV28 with TRBJ1-4; D is perhaps TRBD1 (5 bases). The CDR3 contains 13 residues. Per germline, CDR1 MDHEN and CDR2 SYDVKM. Trimming took 6 bases from V and 5 from J, leaving 10 bases between them. CDR3 bases: TGTGCCAGCAGACAGGACGGAAATGAAAAACTGTTTTTT. It yields the protein CASRQDGNEKLFF.

The chain recombines TRBV9 with TRBJ1-4, with D unresolved. The V end was cut by 1 base, the J end by 0 bases, with 10 bases between. The CDR3 covers 16 residues. Germline V lookup: CDR1 SGDLS, CDR2 YYNGEE. CDR3 protein: CASSVSETPTNEKLFF. The CDR3 DNA reads as TGTGCCAGCAGCGTATCCGAGACACCAACTAATGAAAAACTGTTTTTT.

The genes are TRBV6-1 and TRBJ2-7, with 9 bases matching TRBD1. CDR1 is MNHNS, CDR2 SASEGT, per germline. V shed 5 bases and J 2 bases; nucleotides not matched to a gene: 7. The CDR3 totals 15 residues. Here the CDR3 DNA reads TGTGCCAGCAGTATGGGACAGGGAAGGACCTACGAGCAGTACTTC. This sequence encodes CASSMGQGRTYEQYF.

This clone was recorded a few times. J is TRBJ2-5 and V is TRBV2; TRBD2 matches at 7 bases. J was trimmed by 0 bases and V by 2 bases; bases with no gene match: 12. Germline CDR1 is SNHLY and CDR2 is FYNNEI. The CDR3 totals 18 residues. CDR3 in amino acids: CASSESISWGGDQETQYF. CDR3 in DNA: TGTGCCAGCAGTGAATCGATATCTTGGGGAGGGGACCAAGAGACCCAGTACTTC.

The rearrangement links TRBV2 to TRBJ2-3, with D possibly TRBD1 on 6 matching bases. Germline loops: CDR1 SNHLY, CDR2 FYNNEI. Trimming cost V 7 bases and J 2 bases, with 13 bases left between them. The CDR3 is 14 residues long. CDR3 amino acids: CASIKGEHTDTQYF. The CDR3 DNA reads as TGTGCCAGCATAAAGGGGGAGCACACAGATACGCAGTATTTT.